The rows below give T cell receptor beta chains drawn from one sample of a study of T cells in Graves' hyperthyroidism and ophthalmopathy. TCRdb passed the multiplex PCR reads through MiXCR, listing each CDR3 protein once. The sample lists some 510,000 distinct CDR3 sequences, around 20% occurring once. Sequenced: blood. These TCRs come from a man aged 18 to 29 with Graves' hyperthyroidism. CDR3s include the opening cysteine and the closing phenylalanine or tryptophan. D genes are given only for firm matches. Not all rows give a size; the values are once, few, many and, for expanded clones, a class.

J gene | clone size | V gene | D gene | CDR3 protein | CDR3 DNA
TRBJ1-3 | many | TRBV20-1 | TRBD1 | CSASPELTGVKRNTIYF | TGCAGTGCTAGCCCGGAGCTAACAGGGGTGAAAAGAAACACCATATATTTT
TRBJ2-7 | NA | TRBV11-3 | TRBD1 | CASSSGQGLTEQYF | TGTGCCAGCAGCTCGGGACAGGGTTTAACCGAGCAGTACTTC
TRBJ1-1 | NA | TRBV2 | NA | CGGGRGQYEAFF | TGTGGCGGGGGGCGGGGGCAGTATGAAGCTTTCTTT
TRBJ2-7 | many | TRBV10-3 | NA | CAISHRDSNSYEQYF | TGTGCCATCAGCCACCGGGACTCAAACTCCTACGAGCAGTACTTC
TRBJ1-1 | many | TRBV7-9 | NA | CASSNGGPNTEAFF | TGTGCCAGCAGCAATGGTGGGCCGAACACTGAAGCTTTCTTT
TRBJ2-5 | NA | TRBV24-1 | TRBD2 | CATSLASGKGETQYF | TGTGCCACCAGTTTGGCTAGCGGGAAAGGGGAGACCCAGTACTTC
TRBJ2-2 | many | TRBV6-1 | NA | CASRDGLRSTGELFF | TGTGCCAGCAGGGACGGCCTAAGGAGCACCGGGGAGCTGTTTTTT
TRBJ2-7 | NA | TRBV2 | TRBD1 | CASTAGTGGFYEQYF | TGTGCCAGCACCGCCGGGACAGGGGGTTTCTACGAGCAGTACTTC
TRBJ1-6 | NA | TRBV6-1 | NA | CASSEAPRNSPLHF | TGTGCCAGCAGTGAAGCGCCTCGGAATTCACCCCTCCACTTT
TRBJ2-7 | once | TRBV6-1 | TRBD2 | CAIGTSGTDEQYF | TGTGCCATTGGGACTAGCGGGACAGACGAGCAGTACTTC
TRBJ1-1 | few | TRBV28 | NA | CAVQGEQGPEAFF | TGTGCCGTCCAAGGCGAGCAGGGACCTGAAGCTTTCTTT
TRBJ2-7 | NA | TRBV4-1 | NA | CASSQDRGAAYEQYF | TGCGCCAGCAGCCAAGATCGGGGGGCGGCCTACGAGCAGTACTTC
TRBJ1-3 | NA | TRBV20-1 | NA | CSALLSQALSGNTIYF | TGCAGTGCTCTTTTGTCTCAGGCCCTATCTGGAAACACCATATATTTT
TRBJ2-7 | few | TRBV20-1 | NA | CSARAGALREQYF | TGCAGTGCTAGAGCAGGGGCACTCAGGGAGCAGTACTTC
TRBJ2-2 | NA | TRBV10-1 | TRBD2 | CASSTQTSGEFNTGELFF | TGCGCCAGCTCTACCCAGACTAGCGGGGAATTCAACACCGGGGAGCTGTTTTTT
TRBJ1-1 | many | TRBV4-1 | NA | CASSQGASLGTEAFF | TGCGCCAGCAGCCAAGGGGCGAGTTTAGGCACTGAAGCTTTCTTT
TRBJ1-1 | many | TRBV12-5 | NA | CASGLRGNQNTEAFF | TGTGCTAGTGGTTTGCGGGGGAATCAGAACACTGAAGCTTTCTTT
TRBJ2-7 | many | TRBV7-9 | NA | CASSPSGGQGSYEQYF | TGTGCCAGCAGCCCTAGTGGGGGCCAGGGGTCCTACGAGCAGTACTTC
TRBJ1-2 | many | TRBV2 | NA | CASSEGTPYGYTF | TGTGCCAGCAGTGAAGGAACGCCCTATGGCTACACCTTC
TRBJ1-5 | many | TRBV28 | TRBD1 | CASSLDRGLSQPQHF | TGTGCCAGCAGTCTAGACAGGGGATTATCTCAGCCCCAGCATTTT
TRBJ2-5 | few | TRBV28 | NA | CASSLLGRSETQYF | TGTGCCAGCAGTTTACTTGGGCGGAGTGAGACCCAGTACTTC
TRBJ1-5 | many | TRBV6-1 | TRBD1 | CASTADRQRPQHF | TGTGCCAGCACTGCGGACAGGCAGCGGCCCCAGCATTTT
TRBJ1-1 | NA | TRBV3-1 | TRBD1 | CASSHLRGQITEAFF | TGTGCCAGCAGCCATTTAAGGGGGCAAATCACTGAAGCTTTCTTT
TRBJ1-1 | many | TRBV5-1 | TRBD1 | CASSTTGSTEAFF | TGCGCCAGCAGCACGACAGGGAGCACTGAAGCTTTCTTT
TRBJ2-5 | NA | TRBV28 | NA | CASFLFRGQETQYF | TGTGCCAGCTTTCTCTTTCGCGGCCAAGAGACCCAGTACTTC
TRBJ2-2 | many | TRBV12-3/TRBV12-4 | NA | CASSSGVPGELFF | TGTGCCAGCAGTTCCGGGGTACCCGGGGAGCTGTTTTTT
TRBJ1-3 | many | TRBV15 | NA | CATSRGGQTGNTIYF | TGTGCCACCAGCAGAGGTGGACAGACTGGAAACACCATATATTTT
TRBJ2-2 | NA | TRBV2 | NA | CASSRDKLTGELFF | TGTGCCAGCTCTCGGGACAAACTCACCGGGGAGCTGTTTTTT
TRBJ2-3 | few | TRBV10-3 | NA | CATNGLADTQYF | TGTGCCACCAATGGCCTCGCAGATACGCAGTATTTT
TRBJ1-1 | many | TRBV12-3/TRBV12-4 | TRBD1 | CASTPTGGAGTEAFF | TGTGCCAGCACCCCGACAGGGGGCGCGGGTACTGAAGCTTTCTTT
TRBJ1-1 | many | TRBV4-1 | NA | CASSREGREPRPFF | TGCGCCAGCAGCCGAGAGGGGAGGGAACCCCGCCCTTTCTTT
TRBJ1-1 | many | TRBV13 | TRBD1 | CASKGQGDTEAFF | TGTGCCAGCAAAGGACAGGGGGACACTGAAGCTTTCTTT
TRBJ1-1 | many | TRBV6-1 | NA | CASSSIPQNTEAFF | TGTGCCAGCAGCTCCATCCCCCAGAACACTGAAGCTTTCTTT
TRBJ1-5 | many | TRBV6-1 | NA | CASSEARGFDQPQHF | TGTGCCAGCAGTGAAGCGAGGGGGTTCGATCAGCCCCAGCATTTT
TRBJ2-5 | many | TRBV4-1 | NA | CASTLEPQQETQYF | TGCGCCAGCACCTTAGAGCCACAACAAGAGACCCAGTACTTC
TRBJ2-2 | many | TRBV6-2/TRBV6-3 | NA | CASSPGMPGTNTGELFF | TGTGCCAGCAGCCCCGGGATGCCGGGGACGAACACCGGGGAGCTGTTTTTT
TRBJ1-1 | NA | TRBV3-1 | NA | CASSQDRGSNTEAFF | TGTGCCAGCAGCCAAGATCGGGGATCGAACACTGAAGCTTTCTTT
TRBJ1-1 | many | TRBV2 | NA | CASTLNLRGEAFF | TGTGCCAGCACTCTAAACCTCAGAGGTGAAGCTTTCTTT
TRBJ1-4 | few | TRBV6-4 | TRBD1 | CASSWTGPNEKLFF | TGTGCCAGCAGCTGGACAGGGCCTAATGAAAAACTGTTTTTT
TRBJ1-2 | few | TRBV5-5 | NA | CASSLADSEGDGYTF | TGTGCCAGCAGCTTGGCTGACAGCGAAGGGGATGGCTACACCTTC
TRBJ2-2 | NA | TRBV5-1 | TRBD1 | CASSYDRGQTGELFF | TGCGCCAGCAGCTATGACAGGGGGCAAACCGGGGAGCTGTTTTTT
TRBJ2-6 | NA | TRBV11-2 | NA | CASSLPGSGANVLTF | TGTGCCAGCAGCTTACCAGGCTCTGGGGCCAACGTCCTGACTTTC